This T cell receptor beta chain appears in the sequencing data of a study of T cell responses to AZD1222 COVID-19 vaccine. General study results and limits: The study identified only six AZD1222 recipients as seropositive at baseline.

The data were produced by immunoSEQ multiplex PCR, yet TCRdb's version contains in-frame clones alone and is incomplete. The table records roughly 90,000 clones, roughly nine tenths of them present only once. Notes on this clone: Its target is not known.

This sequence originates from an adult who received the AZD1222 COVID-19 vaccine. The source was peripheral blood, collected 28 days after the second AZD1222 dose.

The CDR3 loop is CAISEGRGGPGPYEQYF. CDR3 nucleotide sequence: TGTGCCATCAGCGAAGGGAGGGGGGGACCTGGACCCTACGAGCAGTACTTC. The rearrangement uses TRBV10-3 and TRBJ2-7, with D possibly TRBD2 on 7 matching bases. Germline-derived CDR1 and CDR2 are ENHRY and SYGVKD. The V and J ends lost 6 bases and 2 bases respectively, with 23 bases between them. The CDR3 is 17 residues long.